This paragraph covers one T cell receptor (beta chain) sequence. Its antigen remains unknown. Cyclophosphamide on days +3 and +4 followed busulfan-fludarabine conditioning and a marrow graft. TCRdb's copy holds only in-frame clones and misses some; the assay was immunoSEQ multiplex PCR. The repertoire holds more than 5,500 clones, with roughly 86% as singletons. These data originate in a study of T cells after posttransplantation cyclophosphamide. The study, taken as a whole, reports: After PTCy, TRB diversity resembled that of CNI/methotrexate controls. Tissue-infiltrating T cells from skin or gut overlapped little with blood T cells. Later blood repertoires were often dominated by clones from the donor CD8+ memory compartment.

CDR3 length: 14 residues. CDR1 SGHRS and CDR2 YFSETQ come from the germline V gene. V was pared by 2 bases and J by 1 base, with 9 bases between. The sample was PBMCs, taken after allogeneic stem cell transplant with posttransplant cyclophosphamide. J is TRBJ1-1 and V is TRBV5-1; unclear D gene. The origin of this receptor is a female patient aged 45-60 years who received an allogeneic stem cell transplant from a related donor, was CMV-positive, and had no GVHD. The T cells may come from the graft donor. The CDR3 is CASSLQRENTEAFF. As DNA, the CDR3 is TGCGCCAGCAGCTTACAGAGAGAGAACACTGAAGCTTTCTTT.